Sequencing of this T cell receptor beta chain was carried out in a study of T cells in Graves' hyperthyroidism and ophthalmopathy. The CDR3 consists of 13 residues. The V gene's germline CDR1 is LGHDT and CDR2 YNNKEL (reference sequence). With 3 bases removed from V and 4 bases from J, the gap between germline ends came to 6 bases. Amplification of TCR beta CDR3 regions used RNA as the template. The TCR CDR3 was amplified in a first-round RT-PCR using the HTBI primer set. Each CDR3 protein gets one entry after TCRdb re-called the multiplex PCR reads with MiXCR. The sample contains around 610,000 distinct CDR3 sequences, roughly 15% of which appear only once.

Specimen: blood. This clonotype originated in a woman aged 40 to 50 with Graves' ophthalmopathy. The V call is TRBV3-1, the J call TRBJ2-2, with D unclear. The CDR3 DNA follows: TGTGCCAGCAGCCATGTTTTCACCGGGGAGCTGTTTTTT. Translation gives CASSHVFTGELFF.